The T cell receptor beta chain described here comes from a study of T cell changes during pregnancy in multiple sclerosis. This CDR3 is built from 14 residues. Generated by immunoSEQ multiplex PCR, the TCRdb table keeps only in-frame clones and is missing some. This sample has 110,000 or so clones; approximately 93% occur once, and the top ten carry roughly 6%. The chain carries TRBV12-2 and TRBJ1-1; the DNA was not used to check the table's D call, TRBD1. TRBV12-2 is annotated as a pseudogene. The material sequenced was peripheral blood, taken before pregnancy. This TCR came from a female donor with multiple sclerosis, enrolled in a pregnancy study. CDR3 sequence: CASRLGALNTEAFF. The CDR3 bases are TGTGCAAGCCGATTGGGGGCCTTGAACACTGAAGCTTTCTTT.